Sequencing of this TCR beta chain was carried out in a study of cytomegalovirus exposure and HLA in healthy donors (dated by TCRdb to about 2017). General notes on the study: An earlier analysis of fewer than 750 of the donors reported about 300 Gb of sequence data and 117 million unique TCR beta sequences obtained from around 180 million T cells. An early release that covered roughly 600 HLA-typed donors contained about 300 gigabases of sequencing data and 70 million to 100 million unique TCR sequences. Of the approximately 400 genotyped donors, 65% to 90% were placed in the genetic ancestry cluster associated with self-reported Caucasian donors. The study was designed to test whether signatures of past pathogen exposure could be identified by cataloging public T cell receptors. The T cell repertoires of some 700 subjects were profiled by immunosequencing and related to cytomegalovirus serostatus. Besides the first cohort of around 670 subjects, a separate validation cohort made up of over 100 different subjects was used. To predict cytomegalovirus infection status, the study brought together high-throughput TCR immunosequencing, statistical association of individual TCRs with disease status, and machine learning. In a later analysis, previously published TCR beta repertoires from fewer than 750 donors were re-analyzed and high-resolution HLA genotyping was added so that TCR occurrence patterns could be studied. Rather than using new phenotypic data, the later analysis identified candidate immune exposures from TCR beta sequences and from how often those sequences occurred across donors. In an earlier analysis of over 550 of the donors, high-throughput TCR beta sequencing was used to judge whether each TCR beta V gene segment behaved as functional or pseudogenic. Donor age, sex, ethnicity and CMV serostatus were compiled alongside the repertoire data. Genome-wide SNP genotypes for about 65% of the 666 donors were used in a later genetic analysis, which treated that subset as a discovery cohort. Every discovery cohort repertoire had been produced on one sequencing platform. Class I and class II HLA loci were covered by the typing at four-digit resolution. Typing coverage differed by locus: A, B, C, DRB1 and DQB1 were typed in roughly 620-630 donors, DQA1 in 522, DPA1 in 600 to 610, and DPB1 in roughly 470. Four or five DR-DQ haplotypes were handled as single units for association and clustering, since linkage in the cohort was strong. On average, 235,054 unique TCR beta nucleotide sequences were sequenced per donor among a few hundred genotyped donors of the cohort, with 15% to 20% of those sequences being non-productive.

The library was made by the immunoSEQ multiplex PCR assay. For the multiplex PCR, a mixture combining 60 forward primers for TCR Vbeta segments and 13 reverse primers for TCR Jbeta segments was used. Amplification of the CDR3 region of rearranged TCR beta genes was performed with a multiplex PCR assay on genomic DNA. The amplified TCR beta libraries were sequenced on the Illumina HiSeq System as 87-base-pair reads. The original pipeline was this. In a later analysis, roughly 80 million unique TCR beta chains were counted across the 500 to 850 repertoires, and about 10 million of these chains were shared by at least two donors. Raw reads were error-corrected and collapsed into unique sequences by a nearest-neighbor algorithm in which closely related sequences were merged to remove PCR and sequencing errors. Alignment of CDR3 sequences to IMGT reference sequences was used to assign V, D and J gene segments. Each retained sequence needed at least a six-nucleotide match to both a V gene segment and a J gene segment. A rearrangement counted as productive if the CDR3 had no stop codons and remained in frame with V and J, and every other rearrangement counted as non-productive. CDR3 was defined by IMGT convention, running from the second conserved V-encoded cysteine to the conserved J-encoded phenylalanine. The earlier analysis of a few hundred of the donors excluded any sequence lacking an unambiguous match to a single V gene segment. An earlier analysis of around 600 of the donors classified V segments as functional when productive rearrangements were above 56.7% and as segregating when the standard deviation between donors was above 5%. A statistical classification framework was built for diagnosing cytomegalovirus status from the catalog of TCR beta chain sequences. A later analysis assigned V and J genes by comparing TCR nucleotide sequences with IMGT/GENE-DB human TR gene sequences. The TCRdist pipeline was used in a later analysis to assign CDR3 sequences and most-parsimonious VDJ recombination scenarios. In a later analysis, every TCR beta chain was defined by the combination of its CDR3 amino acid sequence and its V-gene family, and reads without a unique V-gene family were dropped. A later analysis removed over 500 highly shared, low-generation-probability nucleotide sequences to deal with suspected cross-contamination and a sequencing artifact. In a later analysis, a clonal expansion index was calculated for each public chain from normalized within-repertoire ranks of inferred template counts. In a later analysis, generation probabilities were computed using a VDJ recombination model fitted to out-of-frame rearrangements, and the results were checked against IGoR. Hypergeometric tests were used in a later analysis to score TCR-TCR, TCR-HLA and TCR-CMV co-occurrence, with a repertoire-size bias correction applied to the TCR pairs. False discovery rates were estimated in a later analysis by permuting HLA or CMV assignments 20 times. In a later analysis, co-occurring TCRs were grouped using DBSCAN, with TCRdist sequence similarity added in when clustering inside HLA-allele-positive subsets. Repertoires with fewer than 30,000 or more than 120,000 public chains, plus five repertoires with anomalous nucleotide sharing, were excluded from co-occurrence clustering. The table was pulled from immuneACCESS by TCRdb, which kept in-frame rearrangements only. Such tables lose some clones; where checked, under half of the loss comes from unresolved V genes, and the rest has no known cause. Clonal size and the V and J genes are those of that table, whereas D and trimming came from the DNA. The sample data list around 150,000 clones, and over 60% of these were observed just once. The top ten clones comprise approximately 2% of the sample.

The CDR3 starts with the cysteine, ends with the phenylalanine, and has 15 residues. Only the CDR3 region is kept as DNA, spanning 45 bases read in frame from base 1. For CDR1 and CDR2, the germline V gene (reference sequence) lists SGHAT and FQDESV. Germline trimming amounts to 5 bases on V and 0 bases on J, with 2 as the count of junction bases outside the gene matches. The cohort consisted of 666 healthy bone marrow donors. At the time of sampling, every cohort member was nominally healthy, though immune exposures that went unrecorded were likely present. The donor tested CMV seronegative and was one of the 352 seronegative cohort members. Each donor provided a peripheral blood sample, and peripheral blood mononuclear cells were used for TCR beta sequencing. The Qiagen DNeasy Blood Extraction Kit was used to extract genomic DNA from the blood cell samples. Notes on this clone: Its antigen remains unidentified. There are no base qualities to consult, and no much larger clone falls within one base.

The research as a whole found: In a later analysis, the rate of TCR association differed among HLA loci, with DRB1 alleles having the most associated TCRs and HLA-C alleles having the fewest. At a false discovery rate of 0.05, a later analysis linked 15,000 to 20,000 TCR beta sequences to specific HLA alleles. In a later analysis, HLA-associated TCR beta chains were found to be more clonally expanded and to have lower generation probabilities than equally common non-associated chains. A cluster of highly shared sequence variants was judged likely to be a technical artifact of the sequencing pipeline. Several of the top co-occurrence clusters appeared to be linked to parvovirus B19, influenza, CMV and Epstein-Barr virus, according to a later analysis. Presence/absence analyses assumed roughly uniform sequencing depth across donors, an assumption that may not hold. The study gave a list of under 200 TCR beta chains associated with cytomegalovirus. Immune exposure information for the cohort was limited to CMV serostatus. Because counts were too low, roughly 16 rarely observed V segments, including chromosome 9 orphons, were left out of the earlier analysis of some 600 of the donors. Most TCR sequences were observed very rarely across donors, whereas some public TCRs were present in many individuals. Strong co-occurrence of HLA alleles, especially DR and DQ, made assigning TCR associations to individual alleles difficult. Correlated functional status among segregating V segments might reflect linkage disequilibrium, but an unknown experimental factor could not be ruled out. In a later genetic analysis, a missense DCLRE1C variant was associated with V-gene and J-gene trimming of TCR beta chains, and the association was replicated in an independent cohort. Three of the identified cytomegalovirus-associated TCR beta chains were confirmed in vitro to be specific for cytomegalovirus antigens. The authors suggested that the approach could potentially be generalized to other disease states and immunological phenotypes. In an earlier analysis of 587 of the donors, most TCR beta V segments were observed in productive rearrangements about 87% or about 30% of the time, broadly matching IMGT annotations. Some IMGT-functional V segments, including TRBV6-2 and TRBV6-3, could not be told apart with the 87-base-pair reads, so those segments were excluded. Only TCR beta chains were sequenced in this cohort, and the absence of alpha or paired-chain data limited detectable features. The classifier was reported to diagnose cytomegalovirus status with high specificity and sensitivity in both the original and validation cohorts. A further reported finding was that TCR beta sequences accurately predicted the HLA-A and HLA-B alleles for most subjects in the first cohort. Because HLA typing was unavailable for some donors at each locus, only the typed subset was used in association tests. According to a later analysis, most CMV-associated TCR beta chains appeared to be HLA-restricted, and the HLA associations seemed to be driven largely by CMV exposure. A later genetic analysis reported fewer N-insertions in productive TCRs among donors in an Asian-associated ancestry cluster than the roughly 720-donor mean.

Source material: PBMCs. The rearranged chain carries TRBV11-1 and TRBJ2-2; 8 central nucleotides agree with TRBD2. The receptor was derived from a middle-aged man in good health and CMV-seronegative. The CDR3 is CASSSGGANTGELFF. The sequence in DNA is TGTGCCAGCAGCAGCGGGGGAGCGAACACCGGGGAGCTGTTTTTT.